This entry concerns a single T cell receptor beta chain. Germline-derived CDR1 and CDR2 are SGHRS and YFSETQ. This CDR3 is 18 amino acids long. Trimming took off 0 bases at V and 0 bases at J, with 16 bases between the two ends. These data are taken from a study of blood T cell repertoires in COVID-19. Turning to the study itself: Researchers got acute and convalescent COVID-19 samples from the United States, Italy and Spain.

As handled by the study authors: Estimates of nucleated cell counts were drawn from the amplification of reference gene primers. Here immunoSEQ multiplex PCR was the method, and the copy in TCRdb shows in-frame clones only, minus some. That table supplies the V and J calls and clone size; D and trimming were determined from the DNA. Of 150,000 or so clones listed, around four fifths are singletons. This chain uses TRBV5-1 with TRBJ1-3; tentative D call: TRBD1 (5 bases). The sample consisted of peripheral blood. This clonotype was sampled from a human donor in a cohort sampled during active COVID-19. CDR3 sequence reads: CASSLADGPQGSGNTIYF. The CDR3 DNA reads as TGCGCCAGCAGCTTGGCCGATGGACCTCAGGGCTCTGGAAACACCATATATTTT.